The 10 T cell receptor beta chains reported below all come from one sample, sequenced in a study of T cell responses to AZD1222 COVID-19 vaccine. TCRdb keeps only in-frame clones here, not all; method: immunoSEQ multiplex PCR. The table lists fewer than 120,000 clones, 87% of them singletons. Sample: peripheral blood, taken on day 0 of AZD1222 vaccination. Every receptor here comes from an adult in good health.

The chain combines TRBV19 with TRBJ2-2; TRBD2 matches at 7 bases. The germline gives CDR1 LNHDA, CDR2 SQIVND (reference sequence). The CDR3 loop spans 15 amino acids. J gave up 2 bases and V 1 base, and 1 base lay outside the gene matches. CDR3 DNA sequence: TGTGCCAGTAGTATAGGCGGGGGTAACACCGGGGAGCTGTTTTTT. Translating it yields CASSIGGGNTGELFF.

This rearrangement joins TRBV7-2 to TRBJ1-5; D gene unclear. The CDR3 spans 16 residues. CDR1 SGHTA and CDR2 FQGNSA come from the germline V gene. Deletions cut 0 bases from V and 0 bases from J, with 9 bases between. The CDR3 protein is CASSLAGLTSNQPQHF. The CDR3 region has the DNA TGTGCCAGCAGCTTAGCCGGACTGACTAGCAATCAGCCCCAGCATTTT.

This clone appeared once. The gene calls are TRBV28 and TRBJ1-2, with D possibly TRBD1 on 6 matching bases. The CDR3 contains 15 residues. Germline CDR1 and CDR2: MDHEN and SYDVKM. V lost 6 bases and J lost 1, with 15 bases in between. CDR3 sequence reads: CASRQTGTNNYGYTF. The CDR3 DNA is TGTGCCAGCAGGCAGACAGGTACCAATAACTATGGCTACACCTTC.

The V and J genes are TRBV7-9 and TRBJ1-1; 9 bases line up with TRBD1. Trimming took 6 bases from V and 4 from J; bases not matched to a gene: 6. The CDR3 spans 14 residues. CDR1 is SEHNR and CDR2 is FQNEAQ in the germline V gene (reference sequence). CDR3 amino acids: CASRGTGSFTEAFF. The CDR3 nucleotides read TGTGCCAGCAGGGGGACAGGGTCGTTCACTGAAGCTTTCTTT.

For this clone: A read error may account for a junction end that differs from germline. V and J are TRBV7-7 and TRBJ1-6, with D unclear. The germline V gene has CDR1 SSHAT and CDR2 FNYEAQ (reference sequence). This CDR3 is built from 13 residues. The CDR3: CASSLDADSPLHF. In DNA form, the CDR3 reads TGTGCTAGCAGCTTAGACGCTGATTCACCCCTCCACTTT.

This sequence joins TRBV28 and TRBJ1-5; D ambiguous. The CDR3 is made up of 14 amino acids. In germline, CDR1 is MDHEN, CDR2 SYDVKM. V lost 3 bases and J 9 bases, leaving 15 bases between the germline ends. CDR3 residues: CASSLDGRRGPQHF. CDR3 in DNA: TGTGCCAGCAGTTTGGACGGCCGCCGGGGGCCCCAGCATTTT.

V and J are TRBV15 and TRBJ1-1; 7 bases align to TRBD1. Trimming removed 5 bases from V and 1 base from J; junction bases left unmatched: 4. In germline, CDR1 is LNHNV, CDR2 YYDKDF (reference sequence). This CDR3 has 14 amino acids. The CDR3 DNA reads TGTGCCACCAGCTACCAGGGGGAGAACACTGAAGCTTTCTTT. Translating gives CATSYQGENTEAFF.

This clone was seen a few times. The CDR3 DNA follows: TGTGCCAGCAGCCCCGGAGGGCAGGTTTACGAAGCTTTCTTT. It encodes CASSPGGQVYEAFF. The chain couples TRBV11-2 to TRBJ1-1; no definite D call. V shed 5 bases and J shed 8 bases, with 18 bases lying between them. From germline, CDR1 is SGHAT and CDR2 FQNNGV. This CDR3 has 14 amino acids.

The sample holds a few counts of this clone. CDR3 nucleotide sequence: TGTGCCAGCAGCTTCAAGACTAGCGGGGGTCTTTCCTACAATGAGCAGTTCTTC. Translation: CASSFKTSGGLSYNEQFF. The gene calls are TRBV7-2 and TRBJ2-1; the match to TRBD2 covers 12 bases. Looked up from germline, CDR1 is SGHTA and CDR2 is FQGNSA. The CDR3 totals 18 residues. V lost 3 bases and J lost 1; bases outside the gene matches: 7. Together with reference TRBV7-2 and TRBJ2-1, the CDR3 gives the full variable domain: GAGVSQSPSNKVTEKGKDVELRCDPISGHTALYWYRQSLGQGLEFLIYFQGNSAPDKSGLPSDRFSAERTGGSVSTLTIQRTQQEDSAVYLCASSFKTSGGLSYNEQFFGPGTRLTVL.

The chain has TRBV3-1 (or the pseudogene TRBV3-2) and TRBJ1-3; D is uncertain. This CDR3 is 14 amino acids long. Germline V gives CDR1 LGHDT, CDR2 YNNKEL (reference sequence). The ends were cut back, 0 bases at V and 4 bases at J, with 7 bases in the middle. The CDR3, as DNA: TGTGCCAGCAGCCAAGATTCCAGGGGAAACACCATATATTTT. It is translated as CASSQDSRGNTIYF.